Listed here are 29 T cell receptor beta chains from one sample, sequenced in a study of T cell repertoires in cytomegalovirus infection. A single record per CDR3 protein comes from TCRdb applying MiXCR to the reads. The data show under 300,000 distinct CDR3 sequences, roughly 12% seen once. Sequencing input: PBMCs. The source of these receptors is a human donor in good health (CMV status not recorded). Some clones in this sample may be carry-over from other donors' samples.

This clonotype occurred many times. This CDR3 is CASSRGARVGEAFF. The CDR3, as DNA: TGTGCCAGCAGCCGTGGGGCGCGGGTTGGTGAAGCTTTCTTT. This chain links TRBV12-3 or TRBV12-4 with TRBJ1-1; D is perhaps TRBD1 (5 bases). The CDR3 length is 14 residues. The V gene lost 6 bases and the J gene lost 7 bases, with 18 bases spanning the gap.

This clonotype was seen repeatedly, ten times or more. A much larger clonotype is one base distant, so this may be a read error. The CDR3 DNA reads TGTGCCAGCAGCTTCGGGACGAACACTGAAGCTTTCTTT. It specifies CASSFGTNTEAFF. The chain joins TRBV5-6 to TRBJ1-1; D possibly corresponds to TRBD1 (5 bases). The CDR3 is made up of 13 amino acids. Trimming took 2 bases from V and 1 from J, leaving 6 bases between them. Germline loops: CDR1 SGHDT, CDR2 YYEEEE.

In this sample, this clonotype turned up a few times. V and J are TRBV5-1 and TRBJ2-1; possible D gene TRBD2, 6 bases. Germline V gives CDR1 SGHRS, CDR2 YFSETQ. The CDR3 runs to 17 residues. Trimming left V 0 bases short and J 1 base short, with 14 bases between. CDR3 sequence reads: CASSLVLYGGSYNEQFF. CDR3 bases: TGCGCCAGCAGCTTGGTACTATACGGAGGGTCCTACAATGAGCAGTTCTTC.

This clonotype has more than one count but fewer than ten. The chain has TRBV28 and TRBJ1-1; 10 bases are a match to TRBD1. The CDR3 loop spans 15 amino acids. CDR1 MDHEN and CDR2 SYDVKM come from the germline V gene. Trimming cost V 5 bases and J 4 bases; bases outside gene matches: 7. Here the CDR3 reads CASSDDRGHSTEAFF. The CDR3 region has the DNA TGTGCCAGCAGTGATGACAGGGGGCATAGCACTGAAGCTTTCTTT.

This clonotype has at least ten counts. This rearrangement joins TRBV20-1 to TRBJ1-5; a possible D gene is TRBD1 (6 bases). CDR1 and CDR2 from the germline V gene are DFQATT and SNEGSKA (reference sequence). Trimming stripped 0 bases from V and 4 bases from J, with 13 bases between. This CDR3 contains 15 residues. In DNA, the CDR3 is TGCAGTGCTAGAGATGTTGTAGGGGGAAATCAGCCCCAGCATTTT. This encodes CSARDVVGGNQPQHF.

The chain is built from TRBV11-2 and TRBJ2-3; 15 bases align to TRBD2. CDR3 length equals 18 residues. V was pared by 6 bases and J by 0 bases, with 7 bases of the junction left unmatched. Per the germline V gene, CDR1 is SGHAT and CDR2 is FQNNGV. The CDR3 loop is CASRAGGTSGRSTDTQYF. The CDR3 DNA follows: TGTGCCAGCAGGGCCGGGGGGACTAGCGGGAGGAGCACAGATACGCAGTATTTT.

In its sample, this clonotype was seen many times. J is TRBJ1-2 and V is TRBV7-9; D gene unclear. CDR1 is SEHNR and CDR2 is FQNEAQ in the germline V gene (reference sequence). Deletions cut 5 bases from V and 7 bases from J, with 17 bases between. This CDR3 contains 14 residues. DNA for the CDR3: TGTGCCAGCAGCCCCCCCGCGCCAGAGAGTGGCTACACCTTC. It encodes CASSPPAPESGYTF.

This clonotype was recorded a few times. The chain employs TRBV27 and TRBJ2-7; D gene uncertain. The V end lost 5 bases, the J end lost 3 bases, and 14 bases lay between the germline ends. This CDR3 spans 14 amino acids. Per the germline V gene, CDR1 is MNHEY and CDR2 is SMNVEV (reference sequence). CDR3 in amino acids: CASSPHSNRYEQYF. CDR3 nucleotides: TGTGCCAGCAGTCCCCACAGTAACCGCTACGAGCAGTACTTC.

In its sample, this clonotype was seen many times. The chain carries TRBV7-2 and TRBJ2-1, with 12 nucleotides matching TRBD2. Germline lookup yields CDR1 SGHTA and CDR2 FQGNSA. The CDR3 sequence is 15 residues long. V trimming: 5 bases; J trimming: 6 bases; junction bases outside the gene matches: 5. CDR3: CASSPGLAGLNEQFF. As DNA, the CDR3 is TGTGCCAGCAGCCCCGGACTAGCGGGGCTCAATGAGCAGTTCTTC.

A note on this clonotype: It may be a read error: a sequence one base away is much more abundant. J is TRBJ1-3 and V is TRBV7-2; possibly TRBD1 for D (6 bases). Germline V gene sequence: CDR1 SGHTA, CDR2 FQGNSA. The CDR3 extends over 13 amino acids. The CDR3 DNA sequence: TGTGCCAGCAGCTTAGCGGGGGCAAACACCATAAATTTT. It yields the protein CASSLAGANTINF.

This clonotype was seen many times. V is TRBV5-1 and J is TRBJ2-7; 9 positions agree with TRBD1. The V gene end was trimmed by 4 bases and the J gene end by 3 bases; junction bases not matched to a gene: 23. The germline V gene encodes CDR1 SGHRS and CDR2 YFSETQ. The CDR3 has 20 residues. The CDR3 DNA sequence: TGCGCCAGCAGCAGGGGGTCATCGGGACAGGGAAGACTAGCAGGCTACGAGCAGTACTTC. Translated: CASSRGSSGQGRLAGYEQYF.

This clonotype was seen only a few times. This chain uses TRBV29-1 with TRBJ1-1, with D possibly TRBD1 on 5 matching bases. The CDR3 is made up of 13 amino acids. Trimming cost V 7 bases and J 11 bases, with 23 bases left between them. Germline V gene data show CDR1 as SQVTM and CDR2 as ANQGSEA. CDR3: CSGVRGGGNVAFF. In nucleotides, the CDR3 is TGCAGCGGGGTCCGGGGGGGAGGAAATGTTGCTTTCTTT.

There are many counts of this clonotype. V is TRBV7-9 and J is TRBJ1-1, with D possibly TRBD1 on 6 matching bases. Trimming shortened V by 6 bases and J by 0 bases, and 17 bases separated the two germline ends. CDR1 is SEHNR, CDR2 FQNEAQ, per germline (reference sequence). The CDR3 length is 16 residues. The CDR3 nucleotides are TGTGCCAGCAGACCCGACCTTCAGGGGATGAACACTGAAGCTTTCTTT. It is translated as CASRPDLQGMNTEAFF.

This chain uses TRBV10-3 with TRBJ2-3; unclear D gene. V was trimmed by 0 bases and J by 6 bases, leaving 7 bases between them. This CDR3 is 13 amino acids long. Germline V gene sequence: CDR1 ENHRY, CDR2 SYGVKD. The CDR3 loop is CAISESKSDTQYF. DNA for the CDR3: TGTGCCATCAGTGAGTCGAAATCGGATACGCAGTATTTT.

The J gene is TRBJ1-4, the V gene TRBV27; 8 bases fit TRBD1. Per the germline V gene, CDR1 is MNHEY and CDR2 is SMNVEV (reference sequence). The CDR3 covers 14 residues. With 6 bases clipped from V and 7 bases from J, the junction kept 7 bases outside the gene matches. Here the CDR3 reads CASSGTGRREKLFF. DNA for the CDR3: TGTGCCAGCAGCGGGACAGGAAGACGTGAAAAACTGTTTTTT.

The table lists this clonotype with many counts. J is TRBJ2-7 and V is TRBV5-4, with TRBD1 as a possible D gene (6 bases). This CDR3 contains 13 residues. The V end was cut by 2 bases, the J end by 2 bases, with 8 bases between. Germline CDR1 and CDR2: SGHNT and YYREEE (reference sequence). In DNA form, the CDR3 reads TGTGCCAGCAGCTTTGGACAGCCCTACGAGCAGTACTTC. It specifies CASSFGQPYEQYF.

Of note for this clonotype: A read error may explain this, as a much larger clone is one base away. V and J are TRBV19 and TRBJ2-6, with D tentatively TRBD2 (6 bases). The CDR3 length is 16 residues. The germline CDR1 and CDR2 sequences are LNHDA and SQIVND (reference sequence). CDR3 nucleotides: TGTGCCAGTAGTACGGGACTGCTCTCTGGGGCCAACGTCCCGACTTTC. Translating gives CASSTGLLSGANVPTF.

Ten or more counts support this clonotype. The chain uses TRBV4-3 and TRBJ2-4; D perhaps matches TRBD2 (5 bases). The CDR3 is 17 residues long. The V gene's germline CDR1 is LGHNA and CDR2 YSLEER. Trimming removed 0 bases from V and 1 base from J, with 13 bases in between. This CDR3 reads CASSQDNREPAKNIQYF. The CDR3 DNA reads TGCGCCAGCAGCCAAGATAATCGGGAACCGGCCAAAAACATTCAGTACTTC.

There are a few counts of this clonotype. The rearrangement uses TRBV4-2 and TRBJ1-4; 12 bases match TRBD1. The V and J ends lost 3 bases and 6 bases, in that order; junction bases with no gene match: 5. CDR3 length: 16 residues. The germline CDR1 and CDR2 sequences are LGHNA and YNFKEQ. For the CDR3, the DNA is TGTGCCAGCAGCCATGCCGGGACAGGGGGCTATGAAAAACTGTTTTTT. It codes for CASSHAGTGGYEKLFF.

The chain couples TRBV11-2 to TRBJ2-2; TRBD2 matches at 10 bases. The J segment lost 2 bases and the V segment lost 1 base, leaving 1 base of the junction unmatched. Germline CDR1 is SGHAT and CDR2 is FQNNGV. The CDR3 consists of 16 residues. The chain's CDR3 is CASSLASGSNTGELFF. CDR3 DNA: TGTGCCAGCAGCTTAGCTAGCGGGAGCAACACCGGGGAGCTGTTTTTT.

The table lists this clonotype with many counts. The J gene is TRBJ2-7, the V gene TRBV7-6; 8 bases match TRBD1. V was pared by 1 base and J by 2 bases, with 1 base of the junction left unmatched. The CDR3 runs 14 residues. Germline V gene lookup returns CDR1 SGHVS and CDR2 FNYEAQ. CDR3 coding DNA: TGTGCCAGCAGCTTAGAGGACAGGGCCTACGAGCAGTACTTC. Its translation: CASSLEDRAYEQYF.

This clonotype showed up just a few times. The rearrangement uses TRBV30 and TRBJ2-7; 12 nucleotides match TRBD2. V dropped 1 base and J dropped 1; count of bases not matched to a gene: 5. CDR3 length: 16 residues. Looked up from germline, CDR1 is GTSNPN and CDR2 is SVGIG (reference sequence). The CDR3 spells CAWSEIGTSGSYEQYF. The CDR3 nucleotides are TGTGCCTGGAGTGAAATTGGGACTAGCGGGTCCTACGAGCAGTACTTC.

This clonotype was counted at least ten times. The chain carries TRBV7-2 and TRBJ2-3, with 8 positions matching TRBD2. There are 14 residues in the CDR3. V was pared by 5 bases and J by 3 bases, with 4 bases of the junction left unmatched. Per germline, CDR1 SGHTA and CDR2 FQGNSA. In DNA, the CDR3 is TGTGCCAGCAGCCCGGGACTAGTGACAGATACGCAGTATTTT. The encoded protein is CASSPGLVTDTQYF.

This clonotype was seen many times. This CDR3 is CASSITGTGDTYEQYF. CDR3 nucleotide sequence: TGTGCCAGCAGCATTACAGGCACAGGTGATACCTACGAGCAGTACTTC. The genes are TRBV28 and TRBJ2-7; the D gene is possibly TRBD1 (5 bases). CDR3 length: 16 amino acids. The ends were cut back, 6 bases at V and 2 bases at J, with 20 bases in the middle. Germline V gene sequence: CDR1 MDHEN, CDR2 SYDVKM.

This clonotype was observed a handful of times. The chain joins TRBV29-1 to TRBJ2-3; weak D call: TRBD1 (5 bases). CDR1 is SQVTM, CDR2 ANQGSEA, per germline. This CDR3 spans 13 amino acids. The V end was cut by 6 bases, the J end by 4 bases, with 14 bases between. The CDR3 loop is CSVPARGSDTQYF. CDR3 DNA sequence: TGCAGCGTACCCGCAAGGGGCTCAGATACGCAGTATTTT.

Ten or more counts support this clonotype. The chain couples TRBV7-2 to TRBJ1-1; 11 bases are a match to TRBD1. The CDR3 is 15 amino acids. The junction had 8 bases not matched to a gene; V was cut back by 5 bases and J by 6 bases. CDR1 and CDR2 from the germline V gene are SGHTA and FQGNSA. DNA of the CDR3: TGTGCCAGCAGCACTTCCCGGACAGGGGGCCCTGAAGCTTTCTTT. Amino acid sequence: CASSTSRTGGPEAFF.

A word on this clonotype: One base away lies a much larger clone, so this may be a sequencing read error. This rearrangement joins TRBV7-9 to TRBJ2-5, with TRBD2 identical over 8 bases. CDR1 is SEHNR, CDR2 FQNEAQ, per germline (reference sequence). There are 17 residues in the CDR3. CDR3 sequence (DNA): TGTGCCAGCAGCTTAATTTTGCGGGGGGCTAAACAAGGGACCCAGTACTTC. Residues: CASSLILRGAKQGTQYF.

This clonotype has at least ten counts. The chain recombines TRBV20-1 with TRBJ1-1; TRBD1 aligns across 7 bases. This CDR3 has 12 amino acids. Per germline, CDR1 DFQATT and CDR2 SNEGSKA (reference sequence). Germline trimming cut 6 bases from V and 7 bases from J; bases unmatched to any gene: 8. CDR3: CSAGGRGSEAFF. For the CDR3, the DNA is TGCAGTGCAGGGGGCAGGGGGAGTGAAGCTTTCTTT.

There are many counts of this clonotype. The chain joins TRBV12-5 to TRBJ1-2; no clear D. From germline, CDR1 is LGHNT and CDR2 FRNRAP. V lost 6 bases, J lost 4 bases, and 21 bases lay in between. The CDR3 has 16 residues. CDR3 DNA sequence: TGTGCTAGTGGGGGGTCTCGGGCCGACGGGCGCTATGGCTACACCTTC. This translates into CASGGSRADGRYGYTF.